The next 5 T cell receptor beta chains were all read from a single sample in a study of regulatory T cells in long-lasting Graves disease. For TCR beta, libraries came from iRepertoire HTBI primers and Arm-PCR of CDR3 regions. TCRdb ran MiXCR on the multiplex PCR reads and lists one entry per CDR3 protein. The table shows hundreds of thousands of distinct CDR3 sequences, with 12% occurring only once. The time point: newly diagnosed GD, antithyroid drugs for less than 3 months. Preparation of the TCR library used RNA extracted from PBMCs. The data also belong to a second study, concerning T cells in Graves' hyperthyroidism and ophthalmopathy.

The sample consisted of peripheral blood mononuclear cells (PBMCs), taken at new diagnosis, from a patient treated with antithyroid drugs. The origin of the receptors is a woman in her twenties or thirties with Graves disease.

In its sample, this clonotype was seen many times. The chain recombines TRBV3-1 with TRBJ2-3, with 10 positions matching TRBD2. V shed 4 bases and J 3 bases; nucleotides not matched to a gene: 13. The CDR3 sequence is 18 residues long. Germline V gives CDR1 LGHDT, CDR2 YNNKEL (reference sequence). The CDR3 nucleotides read TGTGCCAGCAGCCGAGGCCTGGCTAGCGGGAGTTGGACAGATACGCAGTATTTT. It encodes CASSRGLASGSWTDTQYF.

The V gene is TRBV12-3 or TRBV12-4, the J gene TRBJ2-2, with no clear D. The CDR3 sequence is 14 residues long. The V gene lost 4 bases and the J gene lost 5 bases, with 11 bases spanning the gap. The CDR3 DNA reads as TGTGCCAGCAGTTCTAAGATAGGAACCGGGGAGCTGTTTTTT. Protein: CASSSKIGTGELFF.

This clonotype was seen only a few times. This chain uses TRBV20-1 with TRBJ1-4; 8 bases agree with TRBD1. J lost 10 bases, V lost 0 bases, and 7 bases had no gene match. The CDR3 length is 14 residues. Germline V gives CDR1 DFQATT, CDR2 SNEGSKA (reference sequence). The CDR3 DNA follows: TGCAGTGCTAGAGATCCCCAGGGGGCCGGAAAACTGTTTTTT. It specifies CSARDPQGAGKLFF.

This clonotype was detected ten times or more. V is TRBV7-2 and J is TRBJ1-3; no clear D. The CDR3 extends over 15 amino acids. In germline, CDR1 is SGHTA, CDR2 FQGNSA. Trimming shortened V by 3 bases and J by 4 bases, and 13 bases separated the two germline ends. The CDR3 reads CASSLTPLGGNTIYF. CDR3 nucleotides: TGTGCCAGCAGCTTGACCCCTTTGGGCGGAAACACCATATATTTT.

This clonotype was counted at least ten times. The CDR3 region is CSAALRWRAFF. In DNA form, the CDR3 reads TGCAGTGCAGCCCTCAGGTGGCGGGCTTTCTTT. The V call is TRBV20-1, the J call TRBJ1-1; D gene ambiguous. V was pared by 6 bases and J by 11 bases, with 16 bases between. The V gene's germline CDR1 is DFQATT and CDR2 SNEGSKA (reference sequence). This CDR3 is 11 amino acids long.